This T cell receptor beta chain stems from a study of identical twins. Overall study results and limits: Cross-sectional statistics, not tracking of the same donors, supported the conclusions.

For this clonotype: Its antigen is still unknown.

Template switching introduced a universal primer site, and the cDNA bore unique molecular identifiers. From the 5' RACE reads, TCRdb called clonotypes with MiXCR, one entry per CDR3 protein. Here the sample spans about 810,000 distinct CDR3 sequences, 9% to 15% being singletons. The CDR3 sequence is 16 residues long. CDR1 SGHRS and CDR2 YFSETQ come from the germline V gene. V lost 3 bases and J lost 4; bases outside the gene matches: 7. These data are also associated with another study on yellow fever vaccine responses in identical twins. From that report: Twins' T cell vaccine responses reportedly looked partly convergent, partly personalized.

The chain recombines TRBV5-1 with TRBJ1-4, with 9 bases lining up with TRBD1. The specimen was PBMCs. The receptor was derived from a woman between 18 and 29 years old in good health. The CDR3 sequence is CASSSGQGRGNEKLFF. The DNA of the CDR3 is TGCGCCAGCAGCTCCGGACAGGGGAGGGGTAATGAAAAACTGTTTTTT.